This entry lists 26 T cell receptor beta chains sequenced from one sample in a study of blood T cell repertoires in COVID-19. The protocol was immunoSEQ multiplex PCR, while the TCRdb copy is restricted to in-frame clones and leaves out a portion. Of roughly 320,000 clones in the sample, around 90% were seen once. Sequencing input: peripheral blood. These receptor sequences come from a man between 65 and 85 years old with acute or convalescent COVID-19.

The chain joins TRBV10-3 to TRBJ2-3; 16 nucleotides match TRBD2. V trimming: 10 bases; J trimming: 4 bases; junction bases outside the gene matches: 5. CDR1 and CDR2 from the germline V gene are ENHRY and SYGVKD. This CDR3 contains 15 residues. In DNA, the CDR3 is TGTGCCACTGCCGGGACTAGCGGGGGGGCAGATACGCAGTATTTT. Amino acids: CATAGTSGGADTQYF.

The genes are TRBV12-3 or TRBV12-4 and TRBJ2-7, with D possibly matching TRBD1 (5 bases). Trimming took off 8 bases at V and 3 bases at J, with 8 bases between the two ends. The length of the CDR3 is 11 residues. CDR3 bases: TGTGCCAGCGGCAGGGTCTACGAGCAGTACTTC. Translated: CASGRVYEQYF.

In its sample, this clone was seen once. This sequence joins TRBV19 and TRBJ2-7; 12 nucleotides align to TRBD2. In germline, CDR1 is LNHDA, CDR2 SQIVND (reference sequence). The V gene end was trimmed by 1 base and the J gene end by 6 bases; junction bases not matched to a gene: 1. The CDR3 spans 14 residues. CDR3 loop: CASSIGGLAGEQYF. The CDR3 region has the DNA TGTGCCAGTAGTATAGGGGGACTAGCGGGCGAGCAGTACTTC.

The V and J genes are TRBV6-2 or TRBV6-3 and TRBJ1-5, with 8 bases fitting TRBD1. Germline CDR1 MNHEY, CDR2 SVGEGT. The V segment lost 3 bases and the J segment 5 bases; nucleotides outside the gene matches: 9. The CDR3 has 16 amino acids. In nucleotides, the CDR3 is TGTGCCAGCAGTTATCGGGCCGGACAGGGTGATCAGCCCCAGCATTTT. Its translation is CASSYRAGQGDQPQHF.

In its sample, this clone was seen a few times. The V call is TRBV11-2, the J call TRBJ2-7; 8 bases line up with TRBD2. The V gene end was trimmed by 3 bases and the J gene end by 6 bases; junction bases not matched to a gene: 4. The CDR3 has 13 amino acids. The germline gives CDR1 SGHAT, CDR2 FQNNGV. This CDR3 reads CASSFNAGGEQYF. Here the CDR3 DNA reads TGTGCCAGCAGCTTTAACGCGGGAGGCGAGCAGTACTTC.

This clone was seen a handful of times. The CDR3: CASSGAGGLRSGSPLHF. In DNA, the CDR3 is TGTGCCAGCAGTGGCGCCGGAGGACTACGCTCGGGTTCACCCCTCCACTTT. The rearrangement uses TRBV2 and TRBJ1-6, with D unclear. There are 17 residues in the CDR3. Trimming shortened V by 4 bases and J by 9 bases, and 22 bases separated the two germline ends. Germline V gene sequence: CDR1 SNHLY, CDR2 FYNNEI.

J is TRBJ2-3 and V is TRBV18; possible D gene TRBD1, 6 bases. V was cut by 1 base and J by 9 bases, with 8 bases left in between. The CDR3 spans 12 residues. Germline values: CDR1 KGHSH, CDR2 LQKENI. The DNA of the CDR3 is TGTGCCAGCTCACCACGGGGGCACACGCAGTATTTT. It encodes CASSPRGHTQYF. Complete variable domain (other parts from reference TRBV18 and TRBJ2-3): NAGVMQNPRHLVRRRGQEARLRCSPMKGHSHVYWYRQLPEEGLKFMVYLQKENIIDESGMPKERFSAEFPKEGPSILRIQQVVRGDSAAYFCASSPRGHTQYFGPGTRLTVL.

This clone occurred once. The chain combines TRBV5-1 with TRBJ1-1; the D gene is possibly TRBD1 (6 bases). V shed 0 bases and J shed 1 base, with 13 bases lying between them. The CDR3 consists of 16 residues. Germline V gives CDR1 SGHRS, CDR2 YFSETQ. Here the CDR3 DNA reads TGCGCCAGCAGCTTGGTGGGGGCCCCGAGGAACACTGAAGCTTTCTTT. Protein: CASSLVGAPRNTEAFF. Filled out from reference TRBV5-1 and TRBJ1-1, the complete variable domain reads KAGVTQTPRYLIKTRGQQVTLSCSPISGHRSVSWYQQTPGQGLQFLFEYFSETQRNKGNFPGRFSGRQFSNSRSEMNVSTLELGDSALYLCASSLVGAPRNTEAFFGQGTRLTVV.

This clone was seen a few times. The chain employs TRBV7-3 and TRBJ1-5; TRBD1 is a possible D gene (6 bases). The CDR3 extends over 19 amino acids. V was shortened by 5 bases and J by 1 base, with 24 bases between the two germline ends. Per the germline V gene, CDR1 is SGHTA and CDR2 is FQGTGA. This CDR3 is CASSGSRTGFGGSNQPQHF. CDR3 DNA sequence: TGTGCCAGCAGCGGATCGCGAACAGGGTTTGGGGGAAGCAATCAGCCCCAGCATTTT.

V gene TRBV3-1 (or the pseudogene TRBV3-2) combines with J gene TRBJ2-7; D uncertain. Germline loops: CDR1 LGHDT, CDR2 YNNKEL (reference sequence). Trimming pared 1 base from V and 3 bases from J, leaving 7 bases between. The CDR3 consists of 13 residues. CDR3 in amino acids: CASSQGPGYEQYF. The CDR3 DNA sequence: TGTGCCAGCAGCCAAGGCCCAGGCTACGAGCAGTACTTC.

The table lists this clone with a few counts. The chain links TRBV7-8 to TRBJ1-5; D gene unclear. The CDR3 extends over 15 amino acids. The ends were cut back, 1 base at V and 0 bases at J, with 7 bases in the middle. From germline, CDR1 is SGHVS and CDR2 FQNEAQ. CDR3 in amino acids: CASSLGSHSNQPQHF. As DNA, the CDR3 is TGTGCCAGCAGCTTAGGGAGCCATAGCAATCAGCCCCAGCATTTT. Looking up the rest from reference TRBV7-8 and TRBJ1-5 gives the full variable domain: GAGVSQSPRYKVAKRGQDVALRCDPISGHVSLFWYQQALGQGPEFLTYFQNEAQLDKSGLPSDRFFAERPEGSVSTLKIQRTQQEDSAVYLCASSLGSHSNQPQHFGDGTRLSIL.

The chain links TRBV5-5 to TRBJ2-7; TRBD2 is a possible D gene (6 bases). Germline CDR1 and CDR2: SGHKS and YYEKEE (reference sequence). The length of the CDR3 is 15 residues. The V gene lost 2 bases and the J gene lost 2 bases, with 14 bases spanning the gap. The CDR3 region has the DNA TGTGCCAGCAGCTTATTCTCGGGACTGGCCTACGAGCAGTACTTC. Translation gives CASSLFSGLAYEQYF.

V is TRBV18 and J is TRBJ2-7; 9 bases fit TRBD2. The J segment lost 0 bases and the V segment lost 4 bases, leaving 7 bases of the junction unmatched. The CDR3 runs 16 residues. Germline V lookup: CDR1 KGHSH, CDR2 LQKENI. The CDR3 region is CASSRGGGGASYEQYF. CDR3 coding DNA: TGTGCCAGCTCACGGGGCGGCGGGGGGGCCTCCTACGAGCAGTACTTC.

The chain employs TRBV18 and TRBJ1-1; D not resolved. Trimming pared 3 bases from V and 0 bases from J, leaving 8 bases between. CDR3 length: 14 amino acids. Germline CDR1 reads KGHSH; CDR2 reads LQKENI. The CDR3 region is CASSPTNVNTEAFF. CDR3 in DNA: TGTGCCAGCTCACCTACTAATGTGAACACTGAAGCTTTCTTT. The entire variable domain, with the rest obtained from reference TRBV18 and TRBJ1-1, is as follows: NAGVMQNPRHLVRRRGQEARLRCSPMKGHSHVYWYRQLPEEGLKFMVYLQKENIIDESGMPKERFSAEFPKEGPSILRIQQVVRGDSAAYFCASSPTNVNTEAFFGQGTRLTVV.

The rearrangement joins TRBV27 to TRBJ1-4; 10 bases are shared with TRBD1. Germline CDR1 and CDR2: MNHEY and SMNVEV (reference sequence). The CDR3 runs to 17 residues. The V and J ends lost 2 bases and 8 bases, in that order; junction bases with no gene match: 11. DNA of the CDR3: TGTGCCAGCAGTTTAAAGGGGACAGGGGTTAGCCGAGAAAAACTGTTTTTT. It codes for CASSLKGTGVSREKLFF.

CDR3 amino acids: CASSMDIGNTIYF. DNA of the CDR3: TGTGCCAGTAGCATGGACATCGGAAACACCATATATTTT. The chain joins TRBV19 to TRBJ1-3; tentative D call: TRBD1 (5 bases). V lost 6 bases and J lost 4, with 10 bases in between. Germline-derived CDR1 and CDR2 are LNHDA and SQIVND (reference sequence). CDR3 length equals 13 residues.

The chain recombines TRBV5-5 with TRBJ1-2, with a possible D match to TRBD1 (5 bases). This CDR3 is built from 15 residues. Deletions cut 4 bases from V and 5 bases from J, with 18 bases between. CDR1 is SGHKS and CDR2 is YYEKEE in the germline V gene (reference sequence). The CDR3 DNA reads as TGTGCCAGCAGCCCCGGTTCGACAGAGCTATATGGCTACACCTTC. This translates into CASSPGSTELYGYTF.

The rearrangement joins TRBV6-1 to TRBJ1-5; 9 bases line up with TRBD1. V gave up 3 bases and J gave up 4 bases; unmatched junction bases: 4. Germline CDR1 and CDR2: MNHNS and SASEGT. This CDR3 comprises 15 residues. The CDR3 nucleotides are TGTGCCAGCAGTGAGAACAGGGGGCCTAATCAGCCCCAGCATTTT. This codes for CASSENRGPNQPQHF.

In DNA form, the CDR3 reads TGCGCCAGCCGTTCGAACCCCGGGACCCAGGGAGGGGAGACCCAGTACTTC. It specifies CASRSNPGTQGGETQYF. This chain connects TRBV5-1 to TRBJ2-5; 7 nucleotides agree with TRBD2. Germline CDR1 reads SGHRS; CDR2 reads YFSETQ. The CDR3 has 17 residues. V lost 7 bases, J lost 5 bases, and 20 bases stayed unmatched.

As regards this clone: A read error may produce the germline difference seen at one junction end. CDR3 loop: CANSSPGGPGGYTF. DNA of the CDR3: TGTGCCAACAGCTCTCCAGGGGGGCCGGGAGGCTACACCTTC. The V call is TRBV7-2, the J call TRBJ1-2; 7 positions agree with TRBD1. The CDR3 length is 14 residues. CDR1 SGHTA and CDR2 FQGNSA come from the germline V gene.

The chain has TRBV28 and TRBJ2-2; a possible D gene is TRBD1 (5 bases). The CDR3 consists of 14 residues. Between the trimmed V and J ends, which lost 4 bases and 6 bases, there was a span of 12 bases. CDR1 is MDHEN, CDR2 SYDVKM, per germline. CDR3 loop: CASSWQGKAGELFF. CDR3 coding DNA: TGTGCCAGCAGTTGGCAGGGCAAGGCCGGGGAGCTGTTTTTT.

As regards this clone: Other nucleotide sequences from this sample produce the same CDR3. CDR3 loop: CASSIAGPGTGELFF. The CDR3 DNA reads TGTGCCAGTAGTATAGCGGGCCCAGGGACCGGGGAGCTGTTTTTT. This chain links TRBV19 with TRBJ2-2; possibly TRBD1 for D (5 bases). Trimming left V 1 base short and J 5 bases short, with 11 bases between. The germline V gene encodes CDR1 LNHDA and CDR2 SQIVND (reference sequence). CDR3 size: 15 residues.

The chain carries TRBV28 and TRBJ2-7; D call uncertain. Trimming took off 3 bases at V and 4 bases at J, with 4 bases between the two ends. Germline V CDR1 and CDR2: MDHEN, SYDVKM. This CDR3 region has 11 residues. This CDR3 reads CASSFQYEQYF. CDR3 DNA sequence: TGTGCCAGCAGTTTCCAATACGAGCAGTACTTC.

This clone was seen once. V is TRBV21-1 and J is TRBJ2-2; the D call TRBD1 from the table was never checked on the DNA. TRBV21-1 is described as a pseudogene. This CDR3 has 16 residues. This chain's CDR3 is CASSTLNWGRTGELFF. The CDR3 DNA reads as TGTGCCAGCAGCACCTTAAACTGGGGGCGGACCGGGGAGCTGTTTTTT.

The chain combines TRBV5-1 with TRBJ2-7; possibly TRBD1 for D (5 bases). Germline V lookup: CDR1 SGHRS, CDR2 YFSETQ. The V gene lost 1 base and the J gene lost 4 bases, with 12 bases spanning the gap. The CDR3 is 14 residues long. The CDR3 sequence: CASSLFRGRYEQYF. Written as DNA, the CDR3 is TGCGCCAGCAGCTTGTTTAGGGGCCGGTACGAGCAGTACTTC.

This chain joins TRBV28 and TRBJ1-2, with 9 bases identical to TRBD1. J was trimmed by 6 bases and V by 6 bases; bases with no gene match: 8. Looked up from germline, CDR1 is MDHEN and CDR2 is SYDVKM. The CDR3 loop spans 14 amino acids. The CDR3, as DNA: TGTGCCAGCAGCTTAACGGGACAGGGAGATGGCTACACCTTC. Protein sequence: CASSLTGQGDGYTF.